This T cell receptor beta chain was profiled in a study of cytomegalovirus exposure and HLA in healthy donors (dated by TCRdb to about 2017). With regard to the full study: In an earlier analysis of under 600 of the donors, 250 to 350 Gb of sequence data and 95 million to 130 million unique TCR beta sequences from 150 million to 200 million T cells were reported. About 300 gigabases of sequencing data and approximately 91 million unique TCR sequences made up an early release that covered 500 to 650 HLA-typed donors. Among the approximately 420 genotyped donors, around 81% belonged to the genetic ancestry cluster associated with self-reported Caucasian donors. The aim of the study was to test whether cataloging public T cell receptors could identify signatures of past pathogen exposure. Using immunosequencing, the study profiled T cell repertoires from about 650 subjects and related those repertoires to cytomegalovirus serostatus. Along with the roughly 700-subject first cohort, a separate validation cohort of over 90 different subjects was used. High-throughput TCR immunosequencing, statistical association of individual TCRs with disease status, and machine learning were combined to predict cytomegalovirus infection status. A later analysis re-examined previously published TCR beta repertoires from roughly 720 donors and added high-resolution HLA genotyping to investigate patterns of TCR occurrence. Rather than drawing on any new phenotypic data, the later analysis identified candidate immune exposures from TCR beta sequences and the way those sequences occurred across donors. An earlier analysis of 450 to 750 of the donors used high-throughput TCR beta sequencing to judge whether each TCR beta V gene segment behaved as functional or pseudogenic. Donor age, sex, ethnicity and CMV serostatus were collected together with the repertoire data. A later genetic analysis used genome-wide SNP genotypes for about 65% of the 666 donors, treating that subset as a discovery cohort. All discovery cohort repertoires had been generated using a single sequencing platform. Both class I and class II loci were covered by HLA typing, at four-digit resolution. Typing coverage varied by locus: roughly 629-640 donors for A, B, C, DRB1 and DQB1; more than 500 for DQA1; over 600 for DPA1; approximately 470 for DPB1. Because of strong linkage in the cohort, five DR-DQ haplotypes were treated as single units for association and clustering. Among about 400 genotyped donors of the cohort, an average of roughly 230,000 unique TCR beta nucleotide sequences was sequenced per donor, of which approximately 19% were non-productive. Beyond this particular receptor, the publication reports: According to the authors, the approach could potentially be generalized to other disease states and immunological phenotypes. Linkage disequilibrium might explain the correlated functional status among segregating V segments, but an unknown experimental factor could not be ruled out. A few of the identified cytomegalovirus-associated TCR beta chains were confirmed in vitro to be specific for cytomegalovirus antigens. Roughly uniform sequencing depth across donors was assumed in presence/absence analyses, although this assumption may not hold. An earlier analysis of several hundred of the donors showed that most TCR beta V segments appeared in productive rearrangements either about 87% or about 30% of the time, which broadly matched IMGT annotations. The earlier analysis of approximately 540 of the donors excluded some 15 rarely observed V segments, including chromosome 9 orphons, because counts were too low. Assigning TCR associations to individual alleles was difficult when HLA alleles, especially DR and DQ, strongly co-occurred. In both the original and validation cohorts, the classifier was reported to diagnose cytomegalovirus status with high specificity and sensitivity. At a false discovery rate of 0.05, a later analysis linked around 17,000 TCR beta sequences to specific HLA alleles. A later analysis found that HLA-associated TCR beta chains were more clonally expanded and had lower generation probabilities than equally common non-associated chains. Several of the top co-occurrence clusters appeared to be linked to parvovirus B19, influenza, CMV and Epstein-Barr virus, according to a later analysis. The study listed 150 to 200 TCR beta chains as associated with cytomegalovirus. The only immune exposure information available for the cohort was CMV serostatus. A later genetic analysis associated a missense DCLRE1C variant with V-gene and J-gene trimming of TCR beta chains, and an independent cohort replicated the association. A further reported finding was that TCR beta sequences accurately predicted the HLA-A and HLA-B alleles for most subjects in the first cohort. A later analysis found that TCR association rates varied across HLA loci, with DRB1 alleles showing the most associated TCRs and HLA-C alleles the fewest. In this cohort, only TCR beta chains were sequenced, and detectable features were limited by the absence of alpha or paired-chain data. According to a later genetic analysis, donors in an Asian-associated ancestry cluster had fewer N-insertions in productive TCRs than the approximately 650-donor mean. While some public TCRs were present in many individuals, most TCR sequences turned up only very rarely across donors. A later analysis found that most CMV-associated TCR beta chains appeared HLA-restricted, with HLA associations seemingly driven largely by CMV exposure. HLA typing was unavailable for some donors at each locus, so association tests used only the typed subset. The sequencing pipeline was judged likely to have produced a cluster of highly shared sequence variants as a technical artifact. Some IMGT-functional V segments, including TRBV6-2 and TRBV6-3, could not be told apart with the 87-base-pair reads, so those segments were excluded.

The cohort comprised approximately 700 healthy bone marrow donors. At the time of sampling, all cohort members were nominally healthy, though unrecorded immune exposures were likely present. The donor was CMV seropositive and belonged to the group of 250 to 300 seropositive cohort members. A peripheral blood sample was provided by each donor, and peripheral blood mononuclear cells were used for TCR beta sequencing. Genomic DNA extraction from the blood cell samples was performed with the Qiagen DNeasy Blood Extraction Kit. The library was obtained by the immunoSEQ multiplex PCR assay. The multiplex PCR relied on a mix of 60 forward primers for TCR Vbeta segments and 13 reverse primers for TCR Jbeta segments. The CDR3 region of rearranged TCR beta genes was amplified from genomic DNA by a multiplex PCR assay. The amplified TCR beta libraries were sequenced on the Illumina HiSeq System as 87-base-pair reads. As for how the authors treated the data: A later analysis counted about 76 million unique TCR beta chains across the 600 to 850 repertoires, and some 11 million of these chains were shared by at least two donors. A nearest-neighbor algorithm error-corrected the raw reads and collapsed the reads into unique sequences, merging closely related sequences to remove PCR and sequencing errors. CDR3 sequences were aligned to IMGT reference sequences to assign V, D and J gene segments. For a sequence to be retained, a match of at least six nucleotides was required to both a V gene segment and a J gene segment. Rearrangements were called productive when the CDR3 lacked stop codons and stayed in frame with V and J; all others were non-productive. CDR3 was defined by IMGT convention, running from the second conserved V-encoded cysteine to the conserved J-encoded phenylalanine. The earlier analysis of 450 to 750 of the donors excluded any sequence lacking an unambiguous match to a single V gene segment. An earlier analysis of just under 600 of the donors called V segments functional above 56.7% productive rearrangements and segregating when the between-donor standard deviation exceeded 5%. A statistical classification framework was built for diagnosing cytomegalovirus status from the catalog of TCR beta chain sequences. In a later analysis, TCR nucleotide sequences were compared against IMGT/GENE-DB human TR gene sequences so that V and J genes could be assigned. Using the TCRdist pipeline, a later analysis assigned CDR3 sequences along with most-parsimonious VDJ recombination scenarios. A later analysis defined each TCR beta chain by its CDR3 amino acid sequence plus V-gene family, and excluded reads lacking a unique V-gene family. As a way to deal with suspected cross-contamination and a sequencing artifact, a later analysis dropped hundreds of nucleotide sequences that were highly shared and had low generation probability. In a later analysis, a clonal expansion index was calculated for each public chain from normalized within-repertoire ranks of inferred template counts. In a later analysis, generation probabilities were computed with a VDJ recombination model fitted to out-of-frame rearrangements, and the resulting probabilities were checked against IGoR. In a later analysis, hypergeometric tests were used to score TCR-TCR, TCR-HLA and TCR-CMV co-occurrence, with a repertoire-size bias correction applied to TCR pairs. False discovery rates were estimated in a later analysis by permuting HLA or CMV assignments 20 times. In a later analysis, co-occurring TCRs were grouped with DBSCAN, and TCRdist sequence similarity was added when clustering was performed within HLA-allele-positive subsets. For co-occurrence clustering, repertoires with fewer than 30,000 or more than 120,000 public chains were excluded, along with roughly 5 repertoires with anomalous nucleotide sharing. TCRdb stores this immuneACCESS table with in-frame sequences only. Part of the clones is absent; in the studies checked, under half of the shortfall reflects unresolved V genes, and no reason is known for the rest. The V and J calls and clone size are taken from that table; D and trimming were inferred from the DNA. The sample table lists about 190,000 clones, roughly 81% of them with a count of one. The ten largest clones capture approximately 2.8% of the sample.

This clone was observed a handful of times. The antigen this receptor binds is unknown. One base away there is no much larger clone; base qualities are not given. The germline V end is reduced by 6 bases and the J end by 7 bases; junction bases left unmatched: 7. The CDR3 sequence holds 14 residues, the cysteine and phenylalanine included. Only the CDR3 region is kept as DNA, spanning 42 bases read in frame from base 1. The CDR1 and CDR2 encoded by the germline V gene are KGHSH and LQKENI. The source of this sequence is a woman aged 30 to 39 in good health and CMV-seropositive. The chain joins TRBV18 to TRBJ1-1, with 11 bases in between that match TRBD1. The sample consisted of PBMCs. CDR3 protein: CASSLGQGAGEAFF. The nucleotides are TGTGCCAGCTCCCTTGGACAGGGGGCGGGTGAAGCTTTCTTT.